This T cell receptor (beta chain) was found in a study of T cell clonality in common variable immunodeficiency. This clone was counted ten times or more. Libraries were prepared by immunoSEQ multiplex PCR; TCRdb keeps only in-frame clonotypes and omits some of them. The table lists under 45,000 clones, no singletons, with less than 4.5% in the top ten. Sequenced: peripheral blood mononuclear cells. The receptor comes from a person aged 18 to 75 in good health.

The CDR3 is CASSRVGNSPLHF. CDR3 DNA, as far as it was read: TGTGCCAGCAGCAGGGTCGGGAATTCACCC. The chain carries TRBV19 and TRBJ1-6, with D possibly TRBD1 on 5 matching bases. Read data end 3 residues before the CDR3 end; the end is taken from the germline J gene. V was cut by 9 bases and J by 7 bases, with 13 bases left in between. The CDR3 loop spans 13 amino acids. The germline CDR1 and CDR2 sequences are LNHDA and SQIVND (reference sequence).